The 14 T cell receptor beta chains presented below share a single source sample, sequenced in a study of OX40 agonist ivuxolimab in advanced cancers. TCRdb's table, derived via immunoSEQ multiplex PCR, lists solely in-frame clones and lacks some. The sample contains about 50,000 clones, around 80% of which appear only once. Specimen: CD4+ or CD8+ T cells sorted from blood, collected in a trial of the OX40 agonist ivuxolimab. These receptors were taken from an adult with an advanced solid tumor such as melanoma, head and neck, liver or kidney cancer.

The rearrangement uses TRBV2 and TRBJ1-1; D call uncertain. CDR3 size: 15 residues. Germline V gives CDR1 SNHLY, CDR2 FYNNEI. V lost 2 bases and J 4 bases, leaving 14 bases between the germline ends. For the CDR3, the DNA is TGTGCCAGCAGTGAAAGAGATGGGCAGACCACTGAAGCTTTCTTT. It is translated as CASSERDGQTTEAFF.

V usage is TRBV7-9 and J usage is TRBJ2-1; D is uncertain. With 1 base removed from V and 7 bases from J, the gap between germline ends came to 8 bases. The germline V gene encodes CDR1 SEHNR and CDR2 FQNEAQ (reference sequence). This CDR3 has 13 residues. Here the CDR3 reads CASSLVGLNEQFF. In DNA form, the CDR3 reads TGTGCCAGCAGCTTAGTTGGCCTAAATGAGCAGTTCTTC.

The J gene is TRBJ2-2, the V gene TRBV5-4, with TRBD2 matching over 9 bases. The V and J ends lost 0 bases and 1 base, in that order; junction bases with no gene match: 1. Germline assignment: CDR1 SGHNT and CDR2 YYREEE (reference sequence). The CDR3 is 16 amino acids. The CDR3 bases are TGTGCCAGCAGCTTGGGACTAGCGGAGAACACCGGGGAGCTGTTTTTT. Translation gives CASSLGLAENTGELFF. The full variable domain, rest sourced from reference TRBV5-4 and TRBJ2-2, is ETGVTQSPTHLIKTRGQQVTLRCSSQSGHNTVSWYQQALGQGPQFIFQYYREEENGRGNFPPRFSGLQFPNYSSELNVNALELDDSALYLCASSLGLAENTGELFFGEGSRLTVL.

The CDR3 DNA reads as TGTGCCAGCAGCGTCGGACAGCCCCAAGAGACCCAGTACTTC. Its translation: CASSVGQPQETQYF. The V gene is TRBV9, the J gene TRBJ2-5, with D possibly TRBD1 on 6 matching bases. This CDR3 spans 14 amino acids. Germline V gives CDR1 SGDLS, CDR2 YYNGEE. The V end lost 2 bases, the J end lost 1 base, and 9 bases lay between the germline ends. The full variable domain, in which reference TRBV9 and TRBJ2-5 provide the parts outside the CDR3, is DSGVTQTPKHLITATGQRVTLRCSPRSGDLSVYWYQQSLDQGLQFLIQYYNGEERAKGNILERFSAQQFPDLHSELNLSSLELGDSALYFCASSVGQPQETQYFGPGTRLLVL.

The count of this clone is one. The rearrangement links TRBV10-3 to TRBJ1-4, with 10 bases matching TRBD1. The germline V gene has CDR1 ENHRY and CDR2 SYGVKD. The ends lost 6 bases at V and 7 bases at J; junction bases unmatched: 5. The CDR3 runs to 14 residues. This chain's CDR3 is CAISGTGEGEKLFF. The CDR3 DNA reads as TGTGCCATCAGCGGGACAGGGGAGGGTGAAAAACTGTTTTTT.

This clone was seen just once. The rearrangement uses TRBV25-1 and TRBJ2-1, with 9 bases identical to TRBD2. There are 15 residues in the CDR3. CDR1 MGHDK and CDR2 SYGVNS come from the germline V gene. With V trimmed by 4 bases and J by 6 bases, 7 bases remained unmatched. This CDR3 is CASSATSGALNEQFF. CDR3 sequence (DNA): TGTGCCAGCAGTGCGACTAGCGGAGCCCTCAATGAGCAGTTCTTC.

This rearrangement joins TRBV5-1 to TRBJ2-7; maybe TRBD1 (5 bases). The germline V gene encodes CDR1 SGHRS and CDR2 YFSETQ. This CDR3 has 12 residues. V was pared by 0 bases and J by 5 bases, with 6 bases between. CDR3 amino acids: CASSLGQHEQYF. The CDR3 region has the DNA TGCGCCAGCAGCTTGGGACAGCACGAGCAGTACTTC.

The gene calls are TRBV6-6 and TRBJ2-7; maybe TRBD2 (5 bases). Germline V CDR1 and CDR2: MNHNY, SVGAGI (reference sequence). This CDR3 is 14 amino acids long. V lost 4 bases, J lost 2 bases, and 12 bases lay in between. CDR3 nucleotide sequence: TGTGCCAGCAGTTCCTCGGACGGGACCTACGAGCAGTACTTC. Translating it yields CASSSSDGTYEQYF.

The CDR3 DNA is TGTGCCAGCAGCGTAGTAGCTAGCGCCACAGATACGCAGTATTTT. It codes for CASSVVASATDTQYF. This rearrangement joins TRBV9 to TRBJ2-3; possibly TRBD2 for D (6 bases). Germline V gives CDR1 SGDLS, CDR2 YYNGEE. This CDR3 is 15 amino acids long. Trimming cost V 0 bases and J 2 bases, with 10 bases left between them.

The CDR3, as DNA: TGTGCCAGCAGCGTTTGGACCGGGGATGAGCAGTACTTC. Protein: CASSVWTGDEQYF. The chain is built from TRBV9 and TRBJ2-7; a weak D match, TRBD2 (5 bases). From germline, CDR1 is SGDLS and CDR2 YYNGEE. The CDR3 extends over 13 amino acids. V was shortened by 2 bases and J by 7 bases, with 13 bases between the two germline ends.

This clone is a singleton in its sample. This chain connects TRBV20-1 to TRBJ2-5; D uncertain. The end of the DNA fits TRBJ2-7 better, so the J call may be wrong. Germline V gene sequence: CDR1 DFQATT, CDR2 SNEGSKA (reference sequence). CDR3 length: 11 amino acids. CDR3 DNA sequence: TGCAGTGCTATGGACGGGCCCGAGCAGTACTTC. It translates to CSAMDGPEQYF.

This clone was found a few times. In DNA form, the CDR3 reads TGTGCCAGCAGTAATAGTCTACCAGCCACCGGGGAGCTGTTTTTT. Its protein product is CASSNSLPATGELFF. The chain joins TRBV5-5 to TRBJ2-2; D unresolved. The CDR3 is 15 amino acids. With 5 bases removed from V and 4 bases from J, the gap between germline ends came to 15 bases. From germline, CDR1 is SGHKS and CDR2 YYEKEE (reference sequence).

The gene calls are TRBV11-3 and TRBJ1-1, with TRBD1 as a possible D gene (6 bases). The germline V gene encodes CDR1 SGHNT and CDR2 YENEEA. The V end was cut by 4 bases, the J end by 5 bases, with 14 bases between. The CDR3 extends over 14 amino acids. CDR3 DNA: TGTGCCAGCAGCTCGGGGGGCTCGATAACTGAAGCTTTCTTT. It yields the protein CASSSGGSITEAFF.

This CDR3 reads CASSLDAQVYGYTF. The CDR3 DNA reads TGTGCCAGCAGCTTAGATGCCCAGGTCTATGGCTACACCTTC. The rearrangement uses TRBV11-2 and TRBJ1-2; D not resolved. Trimming stripped 0 bases from V and 4 bases from J, with 9 bases between. CDR1 and CDR2 (germline): SGHAT, FQNNGV. This CDR3 comprises 14 residues.